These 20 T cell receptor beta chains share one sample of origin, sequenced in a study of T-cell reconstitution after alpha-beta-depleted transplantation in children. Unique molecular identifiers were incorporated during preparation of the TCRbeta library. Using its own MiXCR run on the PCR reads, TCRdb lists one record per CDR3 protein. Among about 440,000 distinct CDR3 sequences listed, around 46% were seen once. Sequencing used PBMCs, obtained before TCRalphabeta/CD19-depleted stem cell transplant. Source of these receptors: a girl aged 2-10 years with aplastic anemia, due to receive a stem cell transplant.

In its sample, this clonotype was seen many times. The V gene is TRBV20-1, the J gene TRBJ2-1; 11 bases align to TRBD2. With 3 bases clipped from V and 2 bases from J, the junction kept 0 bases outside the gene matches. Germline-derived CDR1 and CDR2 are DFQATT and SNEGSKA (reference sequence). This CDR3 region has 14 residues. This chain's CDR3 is CSARGLAAYNEQFF. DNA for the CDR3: TGCAGTGCTAGGGGACTAGCGGCCTACAATGAGCAGTTCTTC.

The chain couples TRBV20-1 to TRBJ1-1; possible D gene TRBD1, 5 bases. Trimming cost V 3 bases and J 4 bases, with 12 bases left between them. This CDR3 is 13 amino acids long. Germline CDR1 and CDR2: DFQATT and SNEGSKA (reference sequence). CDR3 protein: CSASIGGGTEAFF. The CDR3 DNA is TGCAGTGCTAGTATTGGGGGTGGCACTGAAGCTTTCTTT.

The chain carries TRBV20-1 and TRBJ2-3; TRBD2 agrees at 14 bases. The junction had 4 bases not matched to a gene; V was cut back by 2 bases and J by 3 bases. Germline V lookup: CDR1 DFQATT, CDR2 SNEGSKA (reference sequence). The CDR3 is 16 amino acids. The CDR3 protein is CSARKTSGGVTDTQYF. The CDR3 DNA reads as TGCAGTGCTAGAAAGACTAGCGGGGGGGTAACAGATACGCAGTATTTT.

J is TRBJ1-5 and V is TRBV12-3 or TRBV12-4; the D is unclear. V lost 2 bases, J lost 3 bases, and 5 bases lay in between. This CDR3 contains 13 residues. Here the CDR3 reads CASSLSVNQPQHF. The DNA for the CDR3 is TGTGCCAGCAGTTTATCCGTCAATCAGCCCCAGCATTTT.

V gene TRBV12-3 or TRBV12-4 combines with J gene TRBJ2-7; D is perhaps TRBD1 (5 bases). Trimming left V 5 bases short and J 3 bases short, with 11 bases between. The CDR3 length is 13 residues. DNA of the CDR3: TGTGCCAGCAGTGCACAGGTTTACTACGAGCAGTACTTC. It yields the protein CASSAQVYYEQYF.

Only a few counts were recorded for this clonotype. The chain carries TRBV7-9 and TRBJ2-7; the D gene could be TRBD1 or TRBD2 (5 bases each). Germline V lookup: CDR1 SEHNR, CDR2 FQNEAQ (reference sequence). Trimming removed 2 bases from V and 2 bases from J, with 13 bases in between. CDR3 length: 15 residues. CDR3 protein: CASSLQSGATYEQYF. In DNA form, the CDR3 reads TGTGCCAGCAGCTTACAATCCGGGGCCACCTACGAGCAGTACTTC.

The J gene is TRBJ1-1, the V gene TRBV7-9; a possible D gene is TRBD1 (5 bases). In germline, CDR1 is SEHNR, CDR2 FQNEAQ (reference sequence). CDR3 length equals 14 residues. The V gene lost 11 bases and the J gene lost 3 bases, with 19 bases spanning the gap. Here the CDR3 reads CAGWGPRGDTEAFF. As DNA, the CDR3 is TGTGCCGGGTGGGGACCTCGAGGGGACACTGAAGCTTTCTTT.

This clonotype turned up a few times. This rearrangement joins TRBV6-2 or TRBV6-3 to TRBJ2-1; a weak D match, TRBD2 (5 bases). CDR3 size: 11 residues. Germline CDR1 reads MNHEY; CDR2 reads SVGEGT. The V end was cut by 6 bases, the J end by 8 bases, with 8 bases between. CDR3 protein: CASSLEDEQFF. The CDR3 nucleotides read TGTGCCAGCAGCCTGGAGGATGAGCAGTTCTTC.

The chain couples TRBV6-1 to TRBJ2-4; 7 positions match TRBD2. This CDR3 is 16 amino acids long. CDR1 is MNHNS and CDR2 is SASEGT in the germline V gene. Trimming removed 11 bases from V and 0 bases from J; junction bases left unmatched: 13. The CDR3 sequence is CAVPGGGVVAKNIQYF. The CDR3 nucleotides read TGTGCCGTCCCGGGTGGGGGGGTTGTAGCCAAAAACATTCAGTACTTC.

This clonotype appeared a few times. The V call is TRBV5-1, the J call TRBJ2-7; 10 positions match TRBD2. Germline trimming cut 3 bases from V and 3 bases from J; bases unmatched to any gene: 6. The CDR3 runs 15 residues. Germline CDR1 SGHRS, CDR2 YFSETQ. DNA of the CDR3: TGCGCCAGCAGCTCGGGACTAGCGTCTTACTACGAGCAGTACTTC. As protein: CASSSGLASYYEQYF.

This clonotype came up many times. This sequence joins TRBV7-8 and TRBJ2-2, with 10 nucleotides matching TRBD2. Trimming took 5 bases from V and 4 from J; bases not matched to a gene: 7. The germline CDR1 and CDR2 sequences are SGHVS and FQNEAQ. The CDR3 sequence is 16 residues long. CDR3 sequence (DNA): TGTGCCAGCAGCGCCAGGGCTAGCGGGAGCACCGGGGAGCTGTTTTTT. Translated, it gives CASSARASGSTGELFF.

The CDR3 region is CSASRTGGQFF. DNA for the CDR3: TGCAGTGCTAGCCGGACCGGGGGGCAGTTCTTC. J is TRBJ2-1 and V is TRBV20-1, with D tentatively TRBD2 (6 bases). The CDR3 is 11 amino acids. Trimming removed 3 bases at V and 12 bases at J, with 12 bases between. CDR1 DFQATT and CDR2 SNEGSKA come from the germline V gene (reference sequence).

The CDR3 DNA reads TGTGCCTGGAGTGGAGACGCACAATATACGCAGTATTTT. It translates to CAWSGDAQYTQYF. The gene calls are TRBV30 and TRBJ2-3, with D uncertain. CDR1 is GTSNPN, CDR2 SVGIG, per germline (reference sequence). V was cut by 1 base and J by 7 bases, with 12 bases left in between. This CDR3 has 13 residues.

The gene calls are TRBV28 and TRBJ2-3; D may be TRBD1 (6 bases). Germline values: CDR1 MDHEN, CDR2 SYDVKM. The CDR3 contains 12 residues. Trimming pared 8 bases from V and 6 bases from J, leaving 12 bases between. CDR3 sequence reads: CASGQSTDTQYF. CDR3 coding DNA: TGTGCCAGCGGACAGTCCACGGATACGCAGTATTTT.

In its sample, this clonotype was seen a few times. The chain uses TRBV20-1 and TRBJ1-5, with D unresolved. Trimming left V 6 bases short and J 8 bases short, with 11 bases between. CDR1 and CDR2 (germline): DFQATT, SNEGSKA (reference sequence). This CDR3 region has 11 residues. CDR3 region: CSAKAREPQHF. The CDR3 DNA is TGCAGTGCGAAGGCAAGGGAGCCCCAGCATTTT.

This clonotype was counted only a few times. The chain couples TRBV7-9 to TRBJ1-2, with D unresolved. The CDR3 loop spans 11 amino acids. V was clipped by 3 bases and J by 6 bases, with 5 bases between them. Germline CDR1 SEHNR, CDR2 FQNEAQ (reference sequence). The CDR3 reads CASSFGNGYTF. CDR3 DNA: TGTGCCAGCAGCTTTGGTAATGGCTACACCTTC.

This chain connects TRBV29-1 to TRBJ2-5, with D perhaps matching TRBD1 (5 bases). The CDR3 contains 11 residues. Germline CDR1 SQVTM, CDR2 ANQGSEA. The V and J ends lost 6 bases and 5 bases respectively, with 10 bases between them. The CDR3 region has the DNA TGCAGCGTAGGGGCTCGGGAGACCCAGTACTTC. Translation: CSVGARETQYF.

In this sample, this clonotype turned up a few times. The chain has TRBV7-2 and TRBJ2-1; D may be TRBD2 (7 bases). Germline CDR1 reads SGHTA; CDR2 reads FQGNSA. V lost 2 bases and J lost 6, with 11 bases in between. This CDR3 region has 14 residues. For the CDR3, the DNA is TGTGCCAGCAGCTTAATGGCGGGGGCCAATGAGCAGTTCTTC. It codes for CASSLMAGANEQFF.

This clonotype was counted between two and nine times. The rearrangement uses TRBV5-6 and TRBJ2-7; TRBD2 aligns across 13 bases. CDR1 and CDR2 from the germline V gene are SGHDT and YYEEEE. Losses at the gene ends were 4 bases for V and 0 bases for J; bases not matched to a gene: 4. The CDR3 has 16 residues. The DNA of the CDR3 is TGTGCCAGCAGCGGGCGGACTAGCGGGAGCTCCTACGAGCAGTACTTC. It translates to CASSGRTSGSSYEQYF.

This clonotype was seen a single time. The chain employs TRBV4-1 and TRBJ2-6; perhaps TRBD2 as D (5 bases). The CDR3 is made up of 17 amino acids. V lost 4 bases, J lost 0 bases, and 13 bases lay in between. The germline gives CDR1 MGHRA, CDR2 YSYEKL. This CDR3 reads CASSLGVRNSGANVLTF. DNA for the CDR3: TGCGCCAGCAGCCTGGGAGTACGGAACTCTGGGGCCAACGTCCTGACTTTC.